Listed here are 30 T cell receptor beta chains from one sample, sequenced in a study of blood T cell repertoires in COVID-19. Profiling relied on immunoSEQ multiplex PCR, and the TCRdb table lists in-frame clones only, not all of them. The sample shows fewer than 50,000 clones, roughly 84% of them seen only once. Sequenced sample: peripheral blood. The receptors were sampled from a man in his sixties or seventies with active COVID-19.

The chain carries TRBV19 and TRBJ1-5; TRBD1 might be the D (6 bases). The CDR3 length is 19 residues. The V and J ends lost 3 bases and 4 bases respectively, with 25 bases between them. The germline gives CDR1 LNHDA, CDR2 SQIVND (reference sequence). CDR3 sequence reads: CASSIRPLRGGGGNQPQHF. The CDR3 DNA sequence: TGTGCCAGTAGTATCCGTCCCCTCCGTGGGGGGGGCGGTAATCAGCCCCAGCATTTT.

This clone was counted once. In DNA form, the CDR3 reads TGCAGCGTTGGGACTAGCGGGAGTACAGATACGCAGTATTTT. The encoded protein is CSVGTSGSTDTQYF. The chain uses TRBV29-1 and TRBJ2-3; 13 bases fit TRBD2. The junction had 1 base not matched to a gene; V was cut back by 4 bases and J by 3 bases. CDR3 length equals 14 residues. The germline V gene has CDR1 SQVTM and CDR2 ANQGSEA.

The V and J genes are TRBV7-2 and TRBJ1-1, with TRBD1 identical over 10 bases. The CDR3 contains 16 residues. Germline lookup yields CDR1 SGHTA and CDR2 FQGNSA. V shed 5 bases and J 5 bases; nucleotides not matched to a gene: 11. The DNA of the CDR3 is TGTGCCAGCAGCCCGAGACAGGGGGCATTTCAGACTGAAGCTTTCTTT. This codes for CASSPRQGAFQTEAFF.

The rearrangement uses TRBV7-2 and TRBJ1-1, with a possible D match to TRBD1 (5 bases). V was cut by 1 base and J by 4 bases, with 13 bases left in between. The CDR3 is 15 residues long. Germline values: CDR1 SGHTA, CDR2 FQGNSA. The CDR3 nucleotides are TGTGCCAGCAGCTTAGGGGTCAGGGAGGGCACTGAAGCTTTCTTT. This encodes CASSLGVREGTEAFF.

This clone showed up just once. This chain uses TRBV5-1 with TRBJ2-5; 11 bases agree with TRBD2. The germline CDR1 and CDR2 sequences are SGHRS and YFSETQ. This CDR3 has 14 residues. V was clipped by 4 bases and J by 4 bases; unmatched bases: 3. CDR3 bases: TGCGCCAGCAGCCTTAGCGGGAGGGTAGAGACCCAGTACTTC. Encoded protein: CASSLSGRVETQYF.

This clone turned up a few times. The chain recombines TRBV9 with TRBJ1-2; D unresolved. Germline V gives CDR1 SGDLS, CDR2 YYNGEE. V dropped 4 bases and J dropped 9 bases, with 13 bases sitting between them. There are 12 residues in the CDR3. The CDR3 is CASSPGPRSYTF. The CDR3 nucleotides read TGTGCCAGCAGCCCCGGCCCGAGGAGCTACACCTTC.

The chain couples TRBV11-3 to TRBJ2-5; 8 bases map to TRBD2. This CDR3 contains 15 residues. The V gene end was trimmed by 5 bases and the J gene end by 0 bases; junction bases not matched to a gene: 5. CDR1 is SGHNT, CDR2 YENEEA, per germline. The CDR3 DNA reads TGTGCCAGCAGCGCCGGCGGGGGGTACCAAGAGACCCAGTACTTC. This encodes CASSAGGGYQETQYF.

The V and J genes are TRBV18 and TRBJ1-4; TRBD1 matches at 9 bases. Germline V gene sequence: CDR1 KGHSH, CDR2 LQKENI. V lost 4 bases and J lost 7; bases outside the gene matches: 4. This CDR3 has 14 amino acids. The CDR3 spells CASSLQGAGEKLFF. Written as DNA, the CDR3 is TGTGCCAGCTCACTACAGGGGGCAGGTGAAAAACTGTTTTTT.

The CDR3 reads CASSVDSTGELFF. The CDR3, as DNA: TGTGCCAGCAGCGTAGACTCTACCGGGGAGCTGTTTTTT. The gene calls are TRBV9 and TRBJ2-2; no clear D gene. This CDR3 has 13 residues. CDR1 SGDLS and CDR2 YYNGEE come from the germline V gene. V shed 0 bases and J shed 5 bases, with 5 bases lying between them.

The CDR3 DNA follows: TGTGCCACCAGTGATCCTGACAGGGGGCGAAAGGGTGAGCAGTTCTTC. This translates into CATSDPDRGRKGEQFF. The chain has TRBV24-1 and TRBJ2-1, with 10 bases lining up with TRBD1. The CDR3 runs 16 residues. V was clipped by 3 bases and J by 9 bases; unmatched bases: 10. Germline V gene sequence: CDR1 KGHDR, CDR2 SFDVKD.

Only a few counts were recorded for this clone. CDR3 loop: CASSQVYRSGNTIYF. DNA for the CDR3: TGCGCCAGCAGCCAAGTGTACAGGAGCGGAAACACCATATATTTT. The J gene is TRBJ1-3, the V gene TRBV4-3; D possibly corresponds to TRBD1 (5 bases). CDR1 is LGHNA and CDR2 is YSLEER in the germline V gene. The CDR3 length is 15 residues. Trimming removed 1 base at V and 4 bases at J, with 11 bases between.

The V and J genes are TRBV18 and TRBJ2-2; D is possibly TRBD2 (6 bases). Trimming took 3 bases from V and 3 from J, leaving 11 bases between them. This CDR3 spans 15 amino acids. Germline lookup yields CDR1 KGHSH and CDR2 LQKENI. The CDR3 DNA follows: TGTGCCAGCTCACCTTGGCGGGACCACACCGGGGAGCTGTTTTTT. Translation: CASSPWRDHTGELFF.

This clone was detected only a few times. The J gene is TRBJ2-1, the V gene TRBV4-2; the D is unclear. CDR3 size: 14 residues. With 1 base removed from V and 6 bases from J, the gap between germline ends came to 10 bases. In germline, CDR1 is LGHNA, CDR2 YNFKEQ. CDR3 nucleotides: TGTGCCAGCAGCCAAGTTCACTTCCCCAATGAGCAGTTCTTC. Protein sequence: CASSQVHFPNEQFF.

Concerning this clone: A read error may account for a junction end that differs from germline. The rearrangement links TRBV28 to TRBJ2-2; 12 bases line up with TRBD2. CDR1 is MDHEN and CDR2 is SYDVKM in the germline V gene. This CDR3 region has 16 residues. The DNA of the CDR3 is TGTGCCAGCAGTTTCGGCCCTAGCGGGAGGGCCGGGGTGCTGTTTTTT. This codes for CASSFGPSGRAGVLFF.

V gene TRBV18 combines with J gene TRBJ2-3; 15 positions agree with TRBD2. The V and J ends lost 4 bases and 7 bases, in that order; junction bases with no gene match: 9. The CDR3 covers 17 residues. Germline V gene sequence: CDR1 KGHSH, CDR2 LQKENI. The CDR3 DNA reads as TGTGCCAGCTCACTGGGACTAGCGGGAGGAACGATGTATACGCAGTATTTT. As protein: CASSLGLAGGTMYTQYF.

The chain carries TRBV6-6 and TRBJ2-2; no clear D gene. This CDR3 region has 16 residues. V was shortened by 2 bases and J by 2 bases, with 12 bases between the two germline ends. CDR1 and CDR2 (germline): MNHNY, SVGAGI (reference sequence). Here the CDR3 DNA reads TGTGCCAGCAGTTACGGCTCCCAGATAAACACCGGGGAGCTGTTTTTT. It yields the protein CASSYGSQINTGELFF.

The genes are TRBV3-1 (or the pseudogene TRBV3-2) and TRBJ1-2; 9 bases map to TRBD1. The CDR3 spans 14 residues. Germline V gene sequence: CDR1 LGHDT, CDR2 YNNKEL (reference sequence). After removal of 6 bases from V and 6 bases from J, the junction contained 8 bases not matched to a gene. CDR3 protein: CASSPRDRVHGYTF. The CDR3 DNA follows: TGTGCCAGCAGTCCCAGGGACAGGGTTCATGGCTACACCTTC.

The gene calls are TRBV30 and TRBJ1-4; the D is unclear. Germline CDR1 reads GTSNPN; CDR2 reads SVGIG (reference sequence). The CDR3 spans 11 residues. Trimming shortened V by 5 bases and J by 7 bases, and 8 bases separated the two germline ends. The CDR3 sequence: CAWRSGEKLFF. The CDR3 bases are TGTGCCTGGCGCAGTGGTGAAAAACTGTTTTTT.

V gene TRBV27 combines with J gene TRBJ1-1, with 7 bases aligning to TRBD1. Germline V lookup: CDR1 MNHEY, CDR2 SMNVEV (reference sequence). V shed 2 bases and J 1 base; nucleotides not matched to a gene: 1. The CDR3 spans 14 residues. The CDR3 region is CASSLRQGNTEAFF. The CDR3 DNA sequence: TGTGCCAGCAGTTTAAGACAGGGGAACACTGAAGCTTTCTTT.

The gene calls are TRBV2 and TRBJ2-3; unclear D gene. Germline V gene data show CDR1 as SNHLY and CDR2 as FYNNEI. Trimming cost V 6 bases and J 5 bases, with 18 bases left between them. The CDR3 consists of 15 residues. The CDR3 bases are TGTGCCAGCAGGAAGACCTCTAGTGCAGTAGATACGCAGTATTTT. Amino acid sequence: CASRKTSSAVDTQYF.

This clone was seen only a few times. The chain has TRBV19 and TRBJ2-5; 8 nucleotides align to TRBD2. This CDR3 spans 15 amino acids. Germline V gene lookup returns CDR1 LNHDA and CDR2 SQIVND (reference sequence). After removal of 7 bases from V and 7 bases from J, the junction contained 14 bases not matched to a gene. CDR3 in DNA: TGTGCCAGTACCATTACGGCGGGGGGCGCGGTGACCCAGTACTTC. Protein: CASTITAGGAVTQYF.

V usage is TRBV6-5 and J usage is TRBJ2-3; 7 bases agree with TRBD1. CDR3 length: 13 residues. With V trimmed by 11 bases and J by 5 bases, 10 bases remained unmatched. The germline gives CDR1 MNHEY, CDR2 SVGAGI. Written as DNA, the CDR3 is TGTGCCCACGGCCAGGGGGTAGGAGATACGCAGTATTTT. Its protein is CAHGQGVGDTQYF.

The V and J genes are TRBV19 and TRBJ1-2; D is perhaps TRBD1 (5 bases). Germline loops: CDR1 LNHDA, CDR2 SQIVND (reference sequence). With 5 bases removed from V and 2 bases from J, the gap between germline ends came to 12 bases. The CDR3 has 14 amino acids. The CDR3 coding sequence is TGTGCCAGTAGTTTCGGACACGGAAACTATGGCTACACCTTC. This gives the protein CASSFGHGNYGYTF.

The genes are TRBV7-2 and TRBJ2-1, with TRBD1 matching 8 bases. Germline V gene data show CDR1 as SGHTA and CDR2 as FQGNSA. This CDR3 has 16 residues. Trimming took 5 bases from V and 7 from J; bases not matched to a gene: 13. The CDR3 DNA sequence: TGTGCCAGCAGCCCAAATTCCGGGACAGGCTGGAATGAGCAGTTCTTC. Its translation: CASSPNSGTGWNEQFF. Looking up the rest from reference TRBV7-2 and TRBJ2-1 gives the full variable domain: GAGVSQSPSNKVTEKGKDVELRCDPISGHTALYWYRQSLGQGLEFLIYFQGNSAPDKSGLPSDRFSAERTGGSVSTLTIQRTQQEDSAVYLCASSPNSGTGWNEQFFGPGTRLTVL.

This chain links TRBV9 with TRBJ2-5; TRBD1 matches at 10 bases. V lost 0 bases, J lost 4 bases, and 15 bases stayed unmatched. CDR1 and CDR2 (germline): SGDLS, YYNGEE. This CDR3 comprises 19 residues. The CDR3, as DNA: TGTGCCAGCAGCGTAGGGAGATTGGTGGGGGGACAGGGGAGAGAGACCCAGTACTTC. It specifies CASSVGRLVGGQGRETQYF.

The genes are TRBV9 and TRBJ2-7, with 8 bases aligning to TRBD1. The CDR3 covers 13 residues. The ends lost 5 bases at V and 5 bases at J; junction bases unmatched: 6. Per the germline V gene, CDR1 is SGDLS and CDR2 is YYNGEE. CDR3 nucleotides: TGTGCCAGCAGTTCCGGACAGGGTGACGAGCAGTACTTC. Encoded protein: CASSSGQGDEQYF.

This clone was counted a few times. The rearrangement uses TRBV5-8 and TRBJ1-3, with a weak D call TRBD1 (5 bases). V lost 5 bases and J lost 2, with 14 bases in between. Germline assignment: CDR1 SGHTS and CDR2 YDEGEE. This CDR3 contains 15 residues. The CDR3 DNA sequence: TGTGCCAGCAGTCGGGTTATGGGGCCTGGAAACACCATATATTTT. Amino acids: CASSRVMGPGNTIYF.

The rearrangement joins TRBV5-1 to TRBJ2-7; 8 bases agree with TRBD2. Germline V gene lookup returns CDR1 SGHRS and CDR2 YFSETQ. J gave up 2 bases and V 3 bases, and 7 bases lay outside the gene matches. This CDR3 is built from 15 residues. CDR3 region: CASSSISGAAYEQYF. CDR3 DNA: TGCGCCAGCAGCTCAATTAGCGGGGCTGCCTACGAGCAGTACTTC.

This chain joins TRBV7-2 and TRBJ2-7; D is uncertain. This CDR3 region has 13 residues. CDR1 SGHTA and CDR2 FQGNSA come from the germline V gene. The ends were cut back, 1 base at V and 2 bases at J, with 6 bases in the middle. The CDR3 nucleotides read TGTGCCAGCAGCTTAGTTACAGCCTACGAGCAGTACTTC. Protein product: CASSLVTAYEQYF.

The CDR3 spells CASSLFGGSYGYTF. Written as DNA, the CDR3 is TGTGCCAGCAGCTTGTTTGGGGGGAGCTATGGCTACACCTTC. The gene calls are TRBV5-4 and TRBJ1-2; a possible D gene is TRBD1 (5 bases). The V gene's germline CDR1 is SGHNT and CDR2 YYREEE (reference sequence). The V end lost 1 base, the J end lost 4 bases, and 11 bases lay between the germline ends. The CDR3 contains 14 residues.